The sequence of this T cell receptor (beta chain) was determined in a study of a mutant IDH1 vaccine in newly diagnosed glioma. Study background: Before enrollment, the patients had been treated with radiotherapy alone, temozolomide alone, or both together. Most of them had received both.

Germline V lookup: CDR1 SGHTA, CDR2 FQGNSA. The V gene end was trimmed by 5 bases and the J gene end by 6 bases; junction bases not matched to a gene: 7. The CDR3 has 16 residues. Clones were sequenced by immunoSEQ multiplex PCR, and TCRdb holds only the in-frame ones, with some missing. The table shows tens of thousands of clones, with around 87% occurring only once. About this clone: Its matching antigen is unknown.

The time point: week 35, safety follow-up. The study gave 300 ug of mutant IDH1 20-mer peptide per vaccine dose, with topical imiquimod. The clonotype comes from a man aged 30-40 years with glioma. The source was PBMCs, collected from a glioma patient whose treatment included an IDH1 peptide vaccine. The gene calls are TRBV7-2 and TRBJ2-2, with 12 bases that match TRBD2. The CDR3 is CASSLLAGGYPGELFF. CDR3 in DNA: TGTGCCAGCAGCCTCCTAGCGGGGGGGTACCCCGGGGAGCTGTTTTTT.